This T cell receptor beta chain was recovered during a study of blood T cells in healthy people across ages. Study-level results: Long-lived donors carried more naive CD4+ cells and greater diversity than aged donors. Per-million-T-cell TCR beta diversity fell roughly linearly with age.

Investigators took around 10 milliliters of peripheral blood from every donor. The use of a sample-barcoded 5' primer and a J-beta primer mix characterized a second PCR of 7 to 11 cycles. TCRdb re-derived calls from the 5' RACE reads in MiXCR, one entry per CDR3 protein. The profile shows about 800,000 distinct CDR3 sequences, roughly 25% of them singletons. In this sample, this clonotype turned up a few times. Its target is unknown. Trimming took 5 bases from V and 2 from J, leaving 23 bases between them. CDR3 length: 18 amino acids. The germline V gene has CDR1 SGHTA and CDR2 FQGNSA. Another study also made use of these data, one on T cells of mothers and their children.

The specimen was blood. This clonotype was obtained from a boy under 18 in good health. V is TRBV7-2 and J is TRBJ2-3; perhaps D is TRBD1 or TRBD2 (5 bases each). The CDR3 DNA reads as TGTGCCAGCAGCCCCGAAGACTATTCTGTAGGGGACACAGATACGCAGTATTTT. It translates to CASSPEDYSVGDTDTQYF.